This record looks at one T cell receptor beta chain sequence and its context. Its matching antigen is unknown. The data are from a study of Tregs in tolerant kidney transplant recipients. Study-wide points: The small number of patients limits these findings pending further validation. Biological reproducibility was not directly addressed in this study. The most relevant donor-specific Treg TCRbeta repertoire apparently came from expansion with activated donor B cells.

The CDR3 runs to 14 residues. Germline loops: CDR1 MNHEY, CDR2 SVGAGI. V lost 6 bases to trimming and J lost 4 bases, with 15 bases between them. Assay: immunoSEQ multiplex PCR; the TCRdb copy retains only in-frame clones and omits some. The sample carries about 120,000 clones, around 91% recorded once. This sequence originates from a human donor in good health. This chain links TRBV6-5 with TRBJ1-2; weak D call: TRBD1 (6 bases). Sequencing was carried out using CD4+ T cells from blood. CDR3 sequence reads: CASRDPGTTYGYTF. For the CDR3, the DNA is TGTGCCAGCAGAGACCCCGGGACAACCTATGGCTACACCTTC.